These 13 T cell receptor beta chains came from one sample sequenced in a study of long-term antiretroviral therapy in people with HIV. The immunoSEQ assay was v3.0, run at survey level. Profiled with immunoSEQ multiplex PCR; TCRdb holds only in-frame clones, not every one. Counted here are fewer than 45,000 clones, 70% to 90% occurring once; the ten biggest clones make up more than 4.5%. This material consisted of unsorted PBMCs, taken about 2.7 years before starting antiretroviral therapy. The receptors derive from a woman aged 25 to 45 with HIV.

This chain links TRBV21-1 with TRBJ2-3. TRBV21-1 is a recognized pseudogene. There are 15 residues in the CDR3. The CDR3 DNA reads TGTGCCAGCAGCAAACTAGAGGGGAAGTCAGATACGCAGTATTTT. The encoded protein is CASSKLEGKSDTQYF.

This sequence joins TRBV30 and TRBJ1-2, with 8 bases identical to TRBD1. Germline CDR1 GTSNPN, CDR2 SVGIG (reference sequence). This CDR3 comprises 16 residues. Trimming cost V 4 bases and J 4 bases; bases outside gene matches: 14. The CDR3 spells CAWITSGQGASYGYTF. The CDR3 coding sequence is TGTGCCTGGATCACCTCAGGGCAGGGGGCAAGCTATGGCTACACCTTC.

The gene calls are TRBV25-1 and TRBJ1-2, with TRBD1 matching over 9 bases. After removal of 6 bases from V and 8 bases from J, the junction contained 7 bases not matched to a gene. CDR3 length: 13 residues. Germline V gene sequence: CDR1 MGHDK, CDR2 SYGVNS. The CDR3 sequence is CASRPQGAFGYTF. As DNA, the CDR3 is TGTGCCAGCAGGCCACAGGGGGCGTTCGGCTACACCTTC.

This sequence joins TRBV5-6 and TRBJ2-1; D unclear. The V and J ends lost 4 bases and 6 bases respectively, with 14 bases between them. Germline V gives CDR1 SGHDT, CDR2 YYEEEE. This CDR3 has 14 residues. The CDR3 DNA reads as TGTGCCAGCAGCCTCTCATGGGTACCCAATGAGCAGTTCTTC. This gives the protein CASSLSWVPNEQFF.

The J gene is TRBJ1-1, the V gene TRBV7-3; D unresolved. Per the germline V gene, CDR1 is SGHTA and CDR2 is FQGTGA. The CDR3 covers 13 residues. The V end was cut by 6 bases, the J end by 3 bases, with 11 bases between. This CDR3 is CASSKGSYTEAFF. The CDR3 DNA follows: TGTGCCAGCAGTAAAGGGAGTTACACTGAAGCTTTCTTT.

The CDR3 is CAISASRESPTGELFF. The CDR3 DNA follows: TGTGCCATCAGTGCCAGTAGGGAGTCCCCTACCGGGGAGCTGTTTTTT. The chain joins TRBV10-3 to TRBJ2-2, with a tentative D call TRBD2 (5 bases). With 4 bases removed from V and 5 bases from J, the gap between germline ends came to 17 bases. In germline, CDR1 is ENHRY, CDR2 SYGVKD. This CDR3 comprises 16 residues.

The chain recombines TRBV2 with TRBJ1-2, with 8 nucleotides matching TRBD1. Trimming removed 4 bases from V and 4 bases from J; junction bases left unmatched: 2. Per the germline V gene, CDR1 is SNHLY and CDR2 is FYNNEI. The CDR3 is made up of 13 amino acids. The CDR3 sequence: CASSAGTGYGYTF. DNA of the CDR3: TGTGCCAGCAGTGCAGGGACAGGCTATGGCTACACCTTC.

The genes are TRBV30 and TRBJ2-3, with 8 bases lining up with TRBD2. The CDR3 extends over 12 amino acids. CDR1 and CDR2 from the germline V gene are GTSNPN and SVGIG (reference sequence). CDR3 region: CARGGDTDTQYF. Here the CDR3 DNA reads TGTGCTCGGGGGGGGGACACAGATACGCAGTATTTT.

CDR3 sequence reads: CSLRQGNTEAFF. The CDR3 DNA reads as TGCAGCCTTAGGCAGGGGAACACTGAAGCTTTCTTT. The V gene is TRBV29-1, the J gene TRBJ1-1; D is possibly TRBD1 (5 bases). The CDR3 sequence is 12 residues long. Trimming left V 8 bases short and J 1 base short, with 11 bases between. Germline CDR1 SQVTM, CDR2 ANQGSEA. The entire variable domain, with the rest obtained from reference TRBV29-1 and TRBJ1-1, is as follows: SAVISQKPSRDICQRGTSLTIQCQVDSQVTMMFWYRQQPGQSLTLIATANQGSEATYESGFVIDKFPISRPNLTFSTLTVSNMSPEDSSIYLCSLRQGNTEAFFGQGTRLTVV.

This chain connects TRBV2 to TRBJ1-6; D call uncertain. Germline-derived CDR1 and CDR2 are SNHLY and FYNNEI. This CDR3 region has 14 residues. V dropped 10 bases and J dropped 7 bases, with 17 bases sitting between them. The CDR3 is CANHAGGRNSPLHF. The DNA for the CDR3 is TGTGCCAACCACGCCGGAGGGAGGAATTCACCCCTCCACTTT.

The rearrangement joins TRBV29-1 to TRBJ1-2; D is possibly TRBD1 (5 bases). In germline, CDR1 is SQVTM, CDR2 ANQGSEA. V lost 6 bases and J lost 6, with 17 bases in between. CDR3 length equals 13 residues. The CDR3 DNA is TGCAGCGTCGCAGGGTTGGTTCGGGATGGCTACACCTTC. Translation: CSVAGLVRDGYTF.

The chain combines TRBV2 with TRBJ1-2; perhaps TRBD1 as D (6 bases). The CDR3 length is 13 residues. V lost 7 bases and J 4 bases, leaving 13 bases between the germline ends. CDR1 SNHLY and CDR2 FYNNEI come from the germline V gene. This CDR3 is CASIVGQLYGYTF. CDR3 bases: TGTGCCAGCATTGTAGGACAGCTCTATGGCTACACCTTC.

This chain links TRBV5-1 with TRBJ2-3; D is possibly TRBD2 (5 bases). V shed 4 bases and J shed 1 base, with 7 bases lying between them. The length of the CDR3 is 13 residues. Germline lookup yields CDR1 SGHRS and CDR2 YFSETQ. As DNA, the CDR3 is TGCGCCAGCAGCGACGGGGGCACAGATACGCAGTATTTT. Protein sequence: CASSDGGTDTQYF.